Listed here are 3 T cell receptor beta chains from one sample, sequenced in a study of cytomegalovirus exposure and HLA in healthy donors. Primers included in the PCR were 60 Vbeta and 13 Jbeta primers. Clones were sequenced by immunoSEQ multiplex PCR, and TCRdb holds only the in-frame ones, with some missing. The repertoire holds 150,000 to 200,000 clones, with around 68% as singletons. The sample was PBMCs. Receptor source: a woman between 40 and 50 years old in good health and CMV-seropositive.

The rearrangement joins TRBV19 to TRBJ2-2, with D perhaps TRBD1 (5 bases). Trimming removed 3 bases at V and 6 bases at J, with 17 bases between. In germline, CDR1 is LNHDA, CDR2 SQIVND (reference sequence). The CDR3 sequence is 16 residues long. Written as DNA, the CDR3 is TGTGCCAGTAGTATCGGGTGGGCAGGGTTGGCCGGGGAGCTGTTTTTT. Its protein is CASSIGWAGLAGELFF. Filled out from reference TRBV19 and TRBJ2-2, the complete variable domain reads DGGITQSPKYLFRKEGQNVTLSCEQNLNHDAMYWYRQDPGQGLRLIYYSQIVNDFQKGDIAEGYSVSREKKESFPLTVTSAQKNPTAFYLCASSIGWAGLAGELFFGEGSRLTVL.

This chain uses TRBV6-5 with TRBJ1-1; 8 positions agree with TRBD1. The CDR3 is 14 amino acids. V was clipped by 5 bases and J by 1 base; unmatched bases: 3. Germline V lookup: CDR1 MNHEY, CDR2 SVGAGI. CDR3 bases: TGTGCCAGCAGTACCGGGACAGGGAACACTGAAGCTTTCTTT. It is translated as CASSTGTGNTEAFF.

This sequence joins TRBV18 and TRBJ2-1; TRBD1 agrees at 7 bases. With 2 bases clipped from V and 2 bases from J, the junction kept 3 bases outside the gene matches. This CDR3 comprises 15 residues. CDR1 is KGHSH and CDR2 is LQKENI in the germline V gene. The CDR3 loop reads CASSPKGQPYNEQFF. CDR3 DNA: TGTGCCAGCTCACCAAAGGGACAGCCCTACAATGAGCAGTTCTTC.